A selection of T cell receptor beta chains follows, all from one sample in a study of cytomegalovirus exposure and HLA in healthy donors. Here immunoSEQ multiplex PCR was the method, and the copy in TCRdb shows in-frame clones only, minus some. The sample has tens of thousands of clones; 80% to 95% are singletons. Sequencing was carried out using PBMCs. These receptors all come from a young man in good health and CMV-seropositive. The CDR3 runs from the conserved cysteine through the conserved F or W. Fields, in order: CDR3 DNA, CDR3 protein, D gene, V gene, clone size, J gene. The D gene is left open where the match is weak. Only part of the rows carry a size: once, few, many, or a class if the clone is expanded.

cdr3_nt: TGCACCAGCAGCCATCAGGGGGAGACCCGCACAGATACGCAGTATTTT; cdr3_aa: CTSSHQGETRTDTQYF; d_call: NA; v_call: TRBV1; clone_size: NA; j_call: TRBJ2-3
cdr3_nt: TGTGCCAGTAATCCGGGAAACACCATATATTTT; cdr3_aa: CASNPGNTIYF; d_call: NA; v_call: TRBV19; clone_size: NA; j_call: TRBJ1-3
cdr3_nt: TGTGCCAGCAGTCTCAGTCGGGGGTCCGAGCAGTACTTC; cdr3_aa: CASSLSRGSEQYF; d_call: NA; v_call: TRBV28; clone_size: NA; j_call: TRBJ2-7
cdr3_nt: TGTGCCAGCAGGCAGGACTACCGGATCGGTAGAGATACGCAGTATTTT; cdr3_aa: CASRQDYRIGRDTQYF; d_call: NA; v_call: TRBV7-2; clone_size: NA; j_call: TRBJ2-3
cdr3_nt: TGTGCTAGTGGTTTGAATTCAGGGATCTTGAACACTGAAGCTTTCTTT; cdr3_aa: CASGLNSGILNTEAFF; d_call: NA; v_call: TRBV12-5; clone_size: NA; j_call: TRBJ1-1
cdr3_nt: TGTGCCATCTCGGCCGGGGATTGGGGAGAGACCCAGTACTTC; cdr3_aa: CAISAGDWGETQYF; d_call: NA; v_call: TRBV10-3; clone_size: NA; j_call: TRBJ2-5
cdr3_nt: TGTGCCAGCAACCTCGGACTAGCGTGGGGTGAGCAGTTCTTC; cdr3_aa: CASNLGLAWGEQFF; d_call: TRBD2; v_call: TRBV7-9; clone_size: once; j_call: TRBJ2-1
cdr3_nt: TGTGCCACCAGCAGAGGACAGGGGTATGAAGCTTTCTTT; cdr3_aa: CATSRGQGYEAFF; d_call: TRBD1; v_call: TRBV15; clone_size: few; j_call: TRBJ1-1
cdr3_nt: TGTGCCAGCAGTGAACAGGGGGCGGGGTACGAGCAGTACTTC; cdr3_aa: CASSEQGAGYEQYF; d_call: TRBD1; v_call: TRBV6-1; clone_size: NA; j_call: TRBJ2-7
cdr3_nt: TGTGCCAGCAGTCCCCTAGGGGAGCGGGAGCACGAGCAGTACTTC; cdr3_aa: CASSPLGEREHEQYF; d_call: TRBD2; v_call: TRBV27; clone_size: once; j_call: TRBJ2-7
cdr3_nt: TGTGCCAGCAGCCCCAGGGAGGTGTGGGATGAGCAGTTCTTC; cdr3_aa: CASSPREVWDEQFF; d_call: NA; v_call: TRBV28; clone_size: NA; j_call: TRBJ2-1
cdr3_nt: TGTGCCAGCAGCGATACTAGCGGGAGAGGACATGAGCAGTTCTTC; cdr3_aa: CASSDTSGRGHEQFF; d_call: NA; v_call: TRBV21-1; clone_size: NA; j_call: TRBJ2-1
cdr3_nt: TGTGCCTGGAGTTTAGCGGGGTTCGGGGAGCTGTTTTTT; cdr3_aa: CAWSLAGFGELFF; d_call: TRBD2; v_call: TRBV30; clone_size: NA; j_call: TRBJ2-2
cdr3_nt: TGTGCCAGCAGCTTAGTTGTCCCCGGGTCGGTCTACGAGCAGTACTTC; cdr3_aa: CASSLVVPGSVYEQYF; d_call: NA; v_call: TRBV7-2; clone_size: NA; j_call: TRBJ2-7
cdr3_nt: TGTGCCAGCGGTGGCAGGGAATTTTTTACGACTAATGAAAAACTGTTTTTT; cdr3_aa: CASGGREFFTTNEKLFF; d_call: NA; v_call: TRBV6-1; clone_size: NA; j_call: TRBJ1-4
cdr3_nt: TGTGCCAGCAGCCTCGGACAGGGGGGACCTAACACTGAAGCTTTCTTT; cdr3_aa: CASSLGQGGPNTEAFF; d_call: TRBD1; v_call: TRBV9; clone_size: NA; j_call: TRBJ1-1